The next 29 T cell receptor beta chains were all read from a single sample in a study of blood T cell repertoires in COVID-19. The table came from immunoSEQ multiplex PCR; TCRdb's copy has only in-frame clones and leaves some out. The sample carries 350,000 or so clones, 92% recorded once. Input material: PBMCs or T cells enriched from blood (not recorded which). All receptors come from a woman between 25 and 40 years old who had recovered from COVID-19.

The rearrangement links TRBV7-9 to TRBJ1-2; 7 nucleotides align to TRBD1. The CDR3 spans 14 residues. Per germline, CDR1 SEHNR and CDR2 FQNEAQ (reference sequence). J was trimmed by 6 bases and V by 2 bases; bases with no gene match: 6. CDR3 nucleotides: TGTGCCAGCAGCTTACGCGGGACAGTTAATGGCTACACCTTC. This codes for CASSLRGTVNGYTF.

The chain combines TRBV19 with TRBJ1-1; D remains ambiguous. CDR1 is LNHDA, CDR2 SQIVND, per germline (reference sequence). This CDR3 has 13 residues. V was clipped by 5 bases and J by 7 bases, with 14 bases between them. The CDR3: CASSVSTGGEAFF. CDR3 DNA: TGTGCCAGTAGTGTTTCCACGGGAGGTGAAGCTTTCTTT.

This chain uses TRBV6-5 with TRBJ2-7, with TRBD1 matching 9 bases. Trimming removed 2 bases from V and 5 bases from J; junction bases left unmatched: 7. Germline V gene lookup returns CDR1 MNHEY and CDR2 SVGAGI. The CDR3 extends over 15 amino acids. The CDR3 loop reads CASSYVGQGSHEQYF. CDR3 in DNA: TGTGCCAGCAGTTACGTCGGACAGGGGTCTCACGAGCAGTACTTC.

The chain carries TRBV11-3 and TRBJ2-5; 9 nucleotides align to TRBD1. In germline, CDR1 is SGHNT, CDR2 YENEEA. The CDR3 is 16 residues long. V lost 5 bases to trimming and J lost 3 bases; unmatched junction nucleotides: 10. The CDR3 spells CASSPWDREKKETQYF. The CDR3 DNA follows: TGTGCCAGCAGCCCCTGGGACAGGGAGAAGAAAGAGACCCAGTACTTC. Full variable domain (rest looked up from reference TRBV11-3 and TRBJ2-5): EAGVVQSPRYKIIEKKQPVAFWCNPISGHNTLYWYLQNLGQGPELLIRYENEEAVDDSQLPKDRFSAERLKGVDSTLKIQPAELGDSAVYLCASSPWDREKKETQYFGPGTRLLVL.

This sequence joins TRBV9 and TRBJ2-5; 9 bases agree with TRBD2. This CDR3 region has 18 residues. With V trimmed by 4 bases and J by 5 bases, 18 bases remained unmatched. Looked up from germline, CDR1 is SGDLS and CDR2 is YYNGEE. CDR3 residues: CASSPPNQRGARGETQYF. In nucleotides, the CDR3 is TGTGCCAGCAGCCCCCCAAATCAGCGGGGGGCCAGGGGGGAGACCCAGTACTTC.

The chain combines TRBV15 with TRBJ2-7; 7 nucleotides line up with TRBD1. The CDR3 is 15 residues long. With 0 bases clipped from V and 1 base from J, the junction kept 3 bases outside the gene matches. CDR1 is LNHNV and CDR2 is YYDKDF in the germline V gene (reference sequence). The CDR3 is CATSRDRTGSYEQYF. In DNA, the CDR3 is TGTGCCACCAGCAGAGACCGGACAGGATCCTACGAGCAGTACTTC.

Concerning this clone itself: The same CDR3 can be traced to other DNA sequences in this sample. V usage is TRBV28 and J usage is TRBJ1-5; D not resolved. From germline, CDR1 is MDHEN and CDR2 SYDVKM. With 6 bases removed from V and 4 bases from J, the gap between germline ends came to 4 bases. The CDR3 covers 11 residues. The CDR3 protein is CASSLNQPQHF. CDR3 nucleotide sequence: TGTGCCAGCAGCCTGAATCAGCCCCAGCATTTT.

The V call is TRBV5-1, the J call TRBJ2-1; D uncertain. This CDR3 contains 15 residues. From germline, CDR1 is SGHRS and CDR2 YFSETQ. The V and J ends lost 0 bases and 0 bases respectively, with 7 bases between them. The CDR3 region has the DNA TGCGCCAGCAGCTTGGACAGCAGCTCCTACAATGAGCAGTTCTTC. Translation: CASSLDSSSYNEQFF. Full variable domain (missing parts from reference TRBV5-1 and TRBJ2-1): KAGVTQTPRYLIKTRGQQVTLSCSPISGHRSVSWYQQTPGQGLQFLFEYFSETQRNKGNFPGRFSGRQFSNSRSEMNVSTLELGDSALYLCASSLDSSSYNEQFFGPGTRLTVL.

The chain is built from TRBV30 and TRBJ1-3, with D possibly matching TRBD1 (5 bases). The germline V gene has CDR1 GTSNPN and CDR2 SVGIG (reference sequence). The length of the CDR3 is 13 residues. The germline V and J ends were trimmed by 4 bases and 0 bases, with 7 bases remaining between them. The DNA for the CDR3 is TGTGCCTGGACAGGGCACTCTGGAAACACCATATATTTT. Its protein product is CAWTGHSGNTIYF.

This clone has just a few counts. The J gene is TRBJ2-7, the V gene TRBV5-6; possibly TRBD1 for D (5 bases). The CDR3 has 12 residues. Trimming stripped 5 bases from V and 7 bases from J, with 13 bases between. CDR1 and CDR2 (germline): SGHDT, YYEEEE. Here the CDR3 reads CASSPGLREQYF. DNA of the CDR3: TGTGCCAGCAGTCCAGGGCTGAGGGAGCAGTACTTC.

V gene TRBV11-2 combines with J gene TRBJ2-2; no clear D. The V end was cut by 4 bases, the J end by 3 bases, with 15 bases between. The CDR3 loop spans 16 amino acids. Germline lookup yields CDR1 SGHAT and CDR2 FQNNGV. The CDR3 loop is CASSSPIERHTGELFF. CDR3 nucleotides: TGTGCCAGCAGCTCCCCCATTGAGCGACACACCGGGGAGCTGTTTTTT.

V is TRBV18 and J is TRBJ2-4; 12 bases align to TRBD2. This CDR3 spans 19 amino acids. Germline loops: CDR1 KGHSH, CDR2 LQKENI. The V gene end was trimmed by 0 bases and the J gene end by 3 bases; junction bases not matched to a gene: 9. The CDR3 is CASSPPTSGGPFGKNIQYF. In DNA, the CDR3 is TGTGCCAGCTCACCACCGACTAGCGGGGGACCCTTTGGCAAAAACATTCAGTACTTC.

This chain connects TRBV10-3 to TRBJ2-3, with 8 bases lining up with TRBD2. This CDR3 region has 17 residues. Per the germline V gene, CDR1 is ENHRY and CDR2 is SYGVKD. After removal of 2 bases from V and 0 bases from J, the junction contained 7 bases not matched to a gene. The CDR3 sequence is CAISEVAGPSSTDTQYF. For the CDR3, the DNA is TGTGCCATCAGTGAGGTAGCGGGACCCTCTAGCACAGATACGCAGTATTTT.

The chain has TRBV18 and TRBJ2-1; D is perhaps TRBD2 (5 bases). Germline CDR1 KGHSH, CDR2 LQKENI. Trimming cost V 2 bases and J 6 bases, with 17 bases left between them. The CDR3 runs 16 residues. The CDR3 here is CASSPGGVQTLNEQFF. The CDR3 coding sequence is TGTGCCAGCTCACCAGGAGGTGTACAGACTCTCAATGAGCAGTTCTTC.

V and J are TRBV5-1 and TRBJ1-4; 7 bases align to TRBD1. With V trimmed by 4 bases and J by 5 bases, 8 bases remained unmatched. The CDR3 runs to 15 residues. CDR1 SGHRS and CDR2 YFSETQ come from the germline V gene. This CDR3 reads CASSTTGQRNEKLFF. DNA of the CDR3: TGCGCCAGCAGCACAACGGGACAGAGGAATGAAAAACTGTTTTTT.

This chain joins TRBV3-1 (or the pseudogene TRBV3-2) and TRBJ2-7; D gene uncertain. There are 12 residues in the CDR3. Germline V gene sequence: CDR1 LGHDT, CDR2 YNNKEL (reference sequence). Trimming removed 1 base from V and 3 bases from J, with 4 bases in between. The CDR3 reads CASSQVYYEQYF. CDR3 nucleotide sequence: TGTGCCAGCAGCCAAGTTTACTACGAGCAGTACTTC.

The V and J genes are TRBV5-1 and TRBJ1-2; 7 positions match TRBD1. The CDR3 sequence is 13 residues long. The germline CDR1 and CDR2 sequences are SGHRS and YFSETQ. J gave up 8 bases and V 4 bases, and 8 bases lay outside the gene matches. The CDR3 reads CASSPDREGGYTF. The CDR3 DNA follows: TGCGCCAGCAGCCCAGACAGGGAAGGAGGCTACACCTTC.

This clone appeared a single time. V and J are TRBV3-1 (or the pseudogene TRBV3-2) and TRBJ2-3; D gene uncertain. The CDR3 loop spans 12 amino acids. Germline CDR1 reads LGHDT; CDR2 reads YNNKEL (reference sequence). V lost 4 bases to trimming and J lost 6 bases, with 8 bases between them. In DNA, the CDR3 is TGTGCCAGCAGCCTCCTACTTGATACGCAGTATTTT. This gives the protein CASSLLLDTQYF.

The V gene is TRBV5-4, the J gene TRBJ2-7; TRBD2 matches 8 bases. V shed 5 bases, J shed 2 bases, and the junction held 3 bases outside the gene matches. This CDR3 is built from 13 residues. Germline V gene sequence: CDR1 SGHNT, CDR2 YYREEE (reference sequence). In nucleotides, the CDR3 is TGTGCCAGCAGTCGGGGGGGCCCCTACGAGCAGTACTTC. Its translation: CASSRGGPYEQYF. The full variable domain, rest sourced from reference TRBV5-4 and TRBJ2-7, is ETGVTQSPTHLIKTRGQQVTLRCSSQSGHNTVSWYQQALGQGPQFIFQYYREEENGRGNFPPRFSGLQFPNYSSELNVNALELDDSALYLCASSRGGPYEQYFGPGTRLTVT.

The V and J genes are TRBV10-3 and TRBJ1-1, with D perhaps matching TRBD1 (5 bases). Germline assignment: CDR1 ENHRY and CDR2 SYGVKD. Trimming removed 4 bases at V and 0 bases at J, with 12 bases between. This CDR3 has 15 amino acids. Here the CDR3 reads CAISGGLRMNTEAFF. The CDR3 nucleotides are TGTGCCATCAGTGGGGGCCTCCGGATGAACACTGAAGCTTTCTTT.

V is TRBV19 and J is TRBJ2-5; TRBD2 matches at 14 bases. The CDR3 runs 14 residues. Trimming at V came to 10 bases and at J to 5 bases, leaving 6 bases not matched to a gene. CDR1 and CDR2 from the germline V gene are LNHDA and SQIVND (reference sequence). The chain's CDR3 is CATGLAGGWETQYF. In DNA form, the CDR3 reads TGTGCCACTGGACTAGCGGGAGGCTGGGAGACCCAGTACTTC.

V usage is TRBV28 and J usage is TRBJ2-7, with 8 bases aligning to TRBD2. This CDR3 is built from 14 residues. V lost 3 bases, J lost 5 bases, and 6 bases stayed unmatched. Germline-derived CDR1 and CDR2 are MDHEN and SYDVKM. This CDR3 is CASSLALGGDEQYF. In DNA, the CDR3 is TGTGCCAGCAGTTTGGCCCTCGGGGGGGACGAGCAGTACTTC.

The chain links TRBV4-1 to TRBJ2-1; D may be TRBD2 (6 bases). Germline assignment: CDR1 MGHRA and CDR2 YSYEKL. Trimming shortened V by 1 base and J by 9 bases, and 16 bases separated the two germline ends. CDR3 length: 15 residues. Written as DNA, the CDR3 is TGCGCCAGCAGCCAAGTGGGAGGCCCCACAGGTGAGCAGTTCTTC. Protein product: CASSQVGGPTGEQFF.

In this sample, this clone turned up once. The chain has TRBV9 and TRBJ2-2; 8 nucleotides match TRBD1. Losses at the gene ends were 4 bases for V and 7 bases for J; bases not matched to a gene: 6. Germline lookup yields CDR1 SGDLS and CDR2 YYNGEE. This CDR3 has 14 amino acids. Here the CDR3 DNA reads TGTGCCAGCAGCACGCGGACAGGGATCGGGGAGCTGTTTTTT. It translates to CASSTRTGIGELFF.

This chain connects TRBV24-1 to TRBJ2-5; 14 bases map to TRBD2. J lost 0 bases, V lost 4 bases, and 6 bases had no gene match. CDR3 size: 18 residues. CDR1 is KGHDR and CDR2 is SFDVKD in the germline V gene. This chain's CDR3 is CATSDRTSGRRYQETQYF. The CDR3 DNA sequence: TGTGCCACCAGTGACAGGACTAGCGGGAGGCGGTACCAAGAGACCCAGTACTTC.

The gene calls are TRBV2 and TRBJ1-2, with no clear D. Trimming stripped 5 bases from V and 0 bases from J, with 7 bases between. The CDR3 length is 13 residues. Germline CDR1 SNHLY, CDR2 FYNNEI. The CDR3 reads CASSSGSNYGYTF. The CDR3 nucleotides are TGTGCCAGCAGTTCCGGGTCTAACTATGGCTACACCTTC.

This clone was seen only once. For the CDR3, the DNA is TGTGCCACCAGTGATTTGGGGAAGGGGGATACGCAGTATTTT. Residues: CATSDLGKGDTQYF. The chain joins TRBV24-1 to TRBJ2-3; possible D gene TRBD1, 5 bases. The CDR3 has 14 amino acids. V was trimmed by 0 bases and J by 6 bases, leaving 9 bases between them. Germline V CDR1 and CDR2: KGHDR, SFDVKD.

The chain uses TRBV5-5 and TRBJ2-7; 9 bases map to TRBD1. The ends lost 4 bases at V and 6 bases at J; junction bases unmatched: 11. The CDR3 covers 15 residues. Looked up from germline, CDR1 is SGHKS and CDR2 is YYEKEE (reference sequence). CDR3 residues: CASSLTGTGLGEQYF. Written as DNA, the CDR3 is TGTGCCAGCAGCCTGACCGGGACAGGGTTAGGCGAGCAGTACTTC.

Only one count was recorded for this clone. The chain has TRBV7-9 and TRBJ1-3; D unresolved. CDR3 length: 17 amino acids. Trimming cost V 2 bases and J 0 bases, with 14 bases left between them. The germline V gene encodes CDR1 SEHNR and CDR2 FQNEAQ (reference sequence). The CDR3, as DNA: TGTGCCAGCAGCTTACCGGGGAGAGATCTCTCTGGAAACACCATATATTTT. It yields the protein CASSLPGRDLSGNTIYF.